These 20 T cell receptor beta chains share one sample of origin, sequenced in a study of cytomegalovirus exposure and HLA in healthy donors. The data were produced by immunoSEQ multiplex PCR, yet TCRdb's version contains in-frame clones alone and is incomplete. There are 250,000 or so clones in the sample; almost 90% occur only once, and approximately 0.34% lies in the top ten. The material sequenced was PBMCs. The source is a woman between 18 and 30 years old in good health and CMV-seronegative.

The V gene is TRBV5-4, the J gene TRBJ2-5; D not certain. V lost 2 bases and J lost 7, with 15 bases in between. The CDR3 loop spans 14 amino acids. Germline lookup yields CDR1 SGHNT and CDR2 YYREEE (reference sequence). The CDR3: CASSFYSTSGTQYF. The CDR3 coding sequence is TGTGCCAGCAGCTTTTACAGTACGTCAGGGACCCAGTACTTC.

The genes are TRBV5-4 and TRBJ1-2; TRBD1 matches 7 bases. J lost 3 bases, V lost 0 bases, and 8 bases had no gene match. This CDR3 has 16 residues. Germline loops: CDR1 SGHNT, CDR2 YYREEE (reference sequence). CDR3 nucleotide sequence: TGTGCCAGCAGCTTGGACCAGACAGGGTCTTACTATGGCTACACCTTC. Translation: CASSLDQTGSYYGYTF.

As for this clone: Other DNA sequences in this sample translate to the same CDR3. The CDR3 DNA is TGTGCCAGCAGTTTAGGGCGGAGGACAGATACGCAGTATTTT. Its protein product is CASSLGRRTDTQYF. V gene TRBV28 combines with J gene TRBJ2-3, with a weak D call TRBD2 (5 bases). V lost 2 bases and J 3 bases, leaving 9 bases between the germline ends. The germline gives CDR1 MDHEN, CDR2 SYDVKM. The CDR3 extends over 14 amino acids.

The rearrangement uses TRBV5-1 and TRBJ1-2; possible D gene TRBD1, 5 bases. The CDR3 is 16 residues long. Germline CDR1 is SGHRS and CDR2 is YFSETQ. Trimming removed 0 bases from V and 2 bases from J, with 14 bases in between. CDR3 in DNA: TGCGCCAGCAGCTTGGTAGCAGGGCCCCAAAACTATGGCTACACCTTC. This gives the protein CASSLVAGPQNYGYTF.

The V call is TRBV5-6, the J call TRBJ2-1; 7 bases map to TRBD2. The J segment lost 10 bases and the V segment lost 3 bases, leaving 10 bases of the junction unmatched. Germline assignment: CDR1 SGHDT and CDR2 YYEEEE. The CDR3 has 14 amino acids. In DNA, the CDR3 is TGTGCCAGCAGCTCCCCAGGACTAGATAAAGAGCAGTTCTTC. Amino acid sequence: CASSSPGLDKEQFF.

The CDR3 region is CASSSLAGGTYEQYF. The CDR3, as DNA: TGTGCCAGCAGTAGCCTAGCGGGGGGCACCTACGAGCAGTACTTC. V and J are TRBV28 and TRBJ2-7; 11 bases agree with TRBD2. The CDR3 runs to 15 residues. The J segment lost 2 bases and the V segment lost 5 bases, leaving 5 bases of the junction unmatched. Germline V lookup: CDR1 MDHEN, CDR2 SYDVKM.

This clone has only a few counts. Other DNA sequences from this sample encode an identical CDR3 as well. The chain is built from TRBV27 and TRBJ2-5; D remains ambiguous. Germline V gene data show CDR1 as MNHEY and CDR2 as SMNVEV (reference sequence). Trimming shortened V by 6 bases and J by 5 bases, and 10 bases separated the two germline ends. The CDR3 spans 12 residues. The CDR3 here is CASSPTGETQYF. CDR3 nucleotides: TGTGCCAGCAGCCCGACTGGGGAGACCCAGTACTTC.

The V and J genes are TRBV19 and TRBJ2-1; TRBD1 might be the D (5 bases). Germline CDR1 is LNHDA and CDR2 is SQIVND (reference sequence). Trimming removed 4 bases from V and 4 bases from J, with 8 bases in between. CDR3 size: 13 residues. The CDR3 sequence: CASSRGGYNEQFF. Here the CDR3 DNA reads TGTGCCAGTAGTAGGGGCGGTTACAATGAGCAGTTCTTC.

The CDR3 bases are TGCGCCAGCAGCTCGGGGACAGGAGGGGGGACCCAGTACTTC. Amino acid sequence: CASSSGTGGGTQYF. The chain joins TRBV5-1 to TRBJ2-5, with TRBD1 matching over 8 bases. The V and J ends lost 3 bases and 7 bases, in that order; junction bases with no gene match: 8. CDR3 length equals 14 residues. Germline values: CDR1 SGHRS, CDR2 YFSETQ.

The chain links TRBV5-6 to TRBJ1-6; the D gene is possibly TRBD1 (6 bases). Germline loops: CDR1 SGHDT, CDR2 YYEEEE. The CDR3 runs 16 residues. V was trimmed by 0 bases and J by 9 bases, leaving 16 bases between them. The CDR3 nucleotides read TGTGCCAGCAGCTTGGTAGGGGCAGGGGAAGGTTCACCCCTCCACTTT. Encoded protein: CASSLVGAGEGSPLHF.

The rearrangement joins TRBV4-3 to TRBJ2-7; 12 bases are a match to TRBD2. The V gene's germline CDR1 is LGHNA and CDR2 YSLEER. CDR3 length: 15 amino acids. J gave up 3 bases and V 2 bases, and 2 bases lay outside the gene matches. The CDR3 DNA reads TGCGCCAGCAGCCAACTAGCGGGGGGGATCTACGAGCAGTACTTC. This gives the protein CASSQLAGGIYEQYF.

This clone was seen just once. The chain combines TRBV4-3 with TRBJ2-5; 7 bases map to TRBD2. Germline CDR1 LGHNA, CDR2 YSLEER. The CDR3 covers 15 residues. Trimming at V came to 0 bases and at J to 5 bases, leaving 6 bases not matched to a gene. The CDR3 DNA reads TGCGCCAGCAGCCAAGATTTGGGGGAGGGGGAGACCCAGTACTTC. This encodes CASSQDLGEGETQYF.

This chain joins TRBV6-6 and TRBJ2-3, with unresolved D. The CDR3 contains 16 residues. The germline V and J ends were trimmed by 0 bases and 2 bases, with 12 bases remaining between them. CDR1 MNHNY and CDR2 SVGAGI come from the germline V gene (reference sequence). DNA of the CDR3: TGTGCCAGCAGTTACTCGGCCAGGTCCTACACAGATACGCAGTATTTT. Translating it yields CASSYSARSYTDTQYF.

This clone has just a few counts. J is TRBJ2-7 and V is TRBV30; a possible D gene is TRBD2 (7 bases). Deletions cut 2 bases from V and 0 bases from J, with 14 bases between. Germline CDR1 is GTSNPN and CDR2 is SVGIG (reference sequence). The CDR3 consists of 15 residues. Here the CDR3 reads CAWSTPRGASYEQYF. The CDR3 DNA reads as TGTGCCTGGAGTACCCCTCGGGGGGCCTCCTACGAGCAGTACTTC. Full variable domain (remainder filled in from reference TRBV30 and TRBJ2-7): SQTIHQWPATLVQPVGSPLSLECTVEGTSNPNLYWYRQAAGRGLQLLFYSVGIGQISSEVPQNLSASRPQDRQFILSSKKLLLSDSGFYLCAWSTPRGASYEQYFGPGTRLTVT.

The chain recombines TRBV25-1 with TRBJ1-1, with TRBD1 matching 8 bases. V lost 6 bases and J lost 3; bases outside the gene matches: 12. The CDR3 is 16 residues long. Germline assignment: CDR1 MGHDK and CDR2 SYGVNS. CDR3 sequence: CASRGGTGQGHTEAFF. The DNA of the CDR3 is TGTGCCAGCAGGGGGGGGACTGGACAGGGTCACACTGAAGCTTTCTTT.

Written as DNA, the CDR3 is TGTGCCACCAGCAGACAGGGGTGGAATCAGCCCCAGCATTTT. Translating gives CATSRQGWNQPQHF. The genes are TRBV15 and TRBJ1-5; TRBD1 might be the D (6 bases). CDR1 and CDR2 from the germline V gene are LNHNV and YYDKDF (reference sequence). V was trimmed by 2 bases and J by 4 bases, leaving 9 bases between them. The CDR3 is 14 residues long.

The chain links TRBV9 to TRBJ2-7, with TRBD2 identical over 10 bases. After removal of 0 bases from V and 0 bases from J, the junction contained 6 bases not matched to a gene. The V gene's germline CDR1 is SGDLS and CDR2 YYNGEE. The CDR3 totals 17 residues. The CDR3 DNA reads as TGTGCCAGCAGCGTAGGTTCGGCTAGCGGGGGCTCCTACGAGCAGTACTTC. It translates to CASSVGSASGGSYEQYF.

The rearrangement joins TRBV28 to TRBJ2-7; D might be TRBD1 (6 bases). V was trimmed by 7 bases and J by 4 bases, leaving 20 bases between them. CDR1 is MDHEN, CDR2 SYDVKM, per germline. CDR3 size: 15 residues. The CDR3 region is CASKGDRPGEYEQYV. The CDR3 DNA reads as TGTGCCAGCAAAGGCGACAGGCCAGGGGAATACGAGCAGTACGTC.

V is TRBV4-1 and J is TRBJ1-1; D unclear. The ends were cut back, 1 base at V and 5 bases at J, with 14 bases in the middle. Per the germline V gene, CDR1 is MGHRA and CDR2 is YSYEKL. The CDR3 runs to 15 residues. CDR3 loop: CASSQVGRTGTEAFF. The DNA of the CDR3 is TGCGCCAGCAGCCAAGTGGGCAGGACGGGGACTGAAGCTTTCTTT.

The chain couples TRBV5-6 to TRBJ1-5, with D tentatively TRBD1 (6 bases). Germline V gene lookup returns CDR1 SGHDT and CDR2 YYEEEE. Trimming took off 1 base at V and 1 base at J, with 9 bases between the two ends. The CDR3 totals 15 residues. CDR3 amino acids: CASSLRGASNQPQHF. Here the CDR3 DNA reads TGTGCCAGCAGCTTGCGGGGGGCCAGCAATCAGCCCCAGCATTTT.